The TCR beta chain described here comes from a study of blood T cell repertoires in COVID-19. The cohort comprised adults aged about 18 to 100 years residing in approximately 25 US areas. Germline CDR1 is MNHEY and CDR2 is SVGAGI. The CDR3 extends over 15 amino acids. The trim removed 7 bases at V and 7 bases at J, leaving 7 bases unmatched. Original data processing: Reference gene primer amplification gave estimated nucleated cell counts. Using immunoSEQ multiplex PCR, the repertoire was profiled, and TCRdb retains in-frame clones only, with some absent. The DNA gave D and trimming, while V, J and clone size come from that table. The data hold hundreds of thousands of clones, with 82% observed a single time.

V gene TRBV6-5 combines with J gene TRBJ2-1, with 13 bases lining up with TRBD2. The source of this sequence is a woman aged 60-70 years who had recovered from COVID-19. The source material was PBMCs or T cells enriched from blood (not recorded which). The CDR3 reads CASTLGLAGINEQFF. The CDR3 nucleotides are TGTGCCAGCACCTTGGGACTAGCGGGAATAAATGAGCAGTTCTTC.